These 14 T cell receptor beta chains originate from one sample sequenced in a study of cytomegalovirus exposure and HLA in healthy donors. The PCR made use of 60 Vbeta and 13 Jbeta primers. Sequencing used immunoSEQ multiplex PCR; TCRdb keeps in-frame clones, though not all of them. The sample lists some 94,000 clones; approximately 70% were seen once. What was sequenced was PBMCs. The source of these receptors is a man aged 45 to 65 in good health and CMV-seronegative.

The chain recombines TRBV5-1 with TRBJ1-1, with 7 nucleotides matching TRBD1. Germline V gene lookup returns CDR1 SGHRS and CDR2 YFSETQ. The ends lost 4 bases at V and 2 bases at J; junction bases unmatched: 8. The CDR3 contains 15 residues. CDR3 nucleotide sequence: TGCGCCAGCAGCATGGGACAGCCCTTTAACACTGAAGCTTTCTTT. It is translated as CASSMGQPFNTEAFF. Looking up the rest from reference TRBV5-1 and TRBJ1-1 gives the full variable domain: KAGVTQTPRYLIKTRGQQVTLSCSPISGHRSVSWYQQTPGQGLQFLFEYFSETQRNKGNFPGRFSGRQFSNSRSEMNVSTLELGDSALYLCASSMGQPFNTEAFFGQGTRLTVV.

The J gene is TRBJ2-1, the V gene TRBV7-6; 7 bases line up with TRBD2. Germline V gene lookup returns CDR1 SGHVS and CDR2 FNYEAQ. The CDR3 contains 15 residues. V shed 5 bases and J 0 bases; nucleotides not matched to a gene: 4. The CDR3 protein is CASSLTSSSYNEQFF. CDR3 sequence (DNA): TGTGCCAGCAGCCTGACTAGCAGCTCCTACAATGAGCAGTTCTTC.

The rearrangement links TRBV9 to TRBJ2-5; 7 positions agree with TRBD2. J lost 7 bases, V lost 0 bases, and 6 bases had no gene match. This CDR3 region has 14 residues. CDR1 and CDR2 from the germline V gene are SGDLS and YYNGEE. CDR3 amino acids: CASSVVSSGGTQYF. CDR3 bases: TGTGCCAGCAGCGTAGTATCTAGCGGAGGGACCCAGTACTTC.

The chain has TRBV7-9 and TRBJ2-1, with D possibly TRBD1 on 6 matching bases. The germline gives CDR1 SEHNR, CDR2 FQNEAQ (reference sequence). Between the trimmed V and J ends, which lost 5 bases and 4 bases, there was a span of 12 bases. The length of the CDR3 is 14 residues. The CDR3 sequence is CASSQGHSYNEQFF. For the CDR3, the DNA is TGTGCCAGCAGCCAGGGACACTCATACAATGAGCAGTTCTTC.

Comments on this clone: The sample has other DNA sequences that encode this CDR3 too. The J gene is TRBJ2-1, the V gene TRBV6-5; D call uncertain. The CDR3 runs 13 residues. Germline CDR1 MNHEY, CDR2 SVGAGI. Trimming shortened V by 5 bases and J by 0 bases, and 5 bases separated the two germline ends. CDR3: CASSQDSYNEQFF. CDR3 bases: TGTGCCAGCAGTCAGGACTCCTACAATGAGCAGTTCTTC.

This clone was detected a few times. The CDR3 here is CASSLGHGATQYF. CDR3 in DNA: TGTGCCAGCAGCCTAGGACATGGAGCGACCCAGTACTTC. The chain recombines TRBV27 with TRBJ2-5; TRBD1 is a possible D gene (5 bases). The length of the CDR3 is 13 residues. Trimming took off 6 bases at V and 7 bases at J, with 15 bases between the two ends. CDR1 is MNHEY, CDR2 SMNVEV, per germline (reference sequence).

The chain links TRBV28 to TRBJ1-5; D possibly corresponds to TRBD1 (5 bases). This CDR3 has 15 residues. Germline CDR1 reads MDHEN; CDR2 reads SYDVKM. V shed 6 bases and J shed 0 bases, with 12 bases lying between them. The CDR3 here is CASRLQEYSNQPQHF. CDR3 DNA sequence: TGTGCCAGCAGACTACAGGAATATAGCAATCAGCCCCAGCATTTT.

The CDR3 coding sequence is TGTGCCAGCAGTGATCAGGGGGCCGACTACGGGCAGTACGTC. Encoded protein: CASSDQGADYGQYV. The chain carries TRBV2 and TRBJ2-7; 8 nucleotides align to TRBD1. This CDR3 comprises 14 residues. Germline loops: CDR1 SNHLY, CDR2 FYNNEI.

This chain's CDR3 is CASPYRGTEAFF. The CDR3, as DNA: TGTGCCAGCCCTTACAGGGGTACTGAAGCTTTCTTT. The J gene is TRBJ1-1, the V gene TRBV19, with TRBD1 identical over 7 bases. The CDR3 spans 12 residues. Germline lookup yields CDR1 LNHDA and CDR2 SQIVND (reference sequence). Germline trimming cut 9 bases from V and 5 bases from J; bases unmatched to any gene: 6.

The chain employs TRBV5-1 and TRBJ1-4, with TRBD1 matching over 8 bases. V trimming: 4 bases; J trimming: 8 bases; junction bases outside the gene matches: 13. CDR1 SGHRS and CDR2 YFSETQ come from the germline V gene. This CDR3 contains 16 residues. CDR3 bases: TGCGCCAGCAGCCCAGGTCCCGGACAGGGAGGAGAAAAACTGTTTTTT. Protein: CASSPGPGQGGEKLFF. The whole variable domain, remainder taken from reference TRBV5-1 and TRBJ1-4, is KAGVTQTPRYLIKTRGQQVTLSCSPISGHRSVSWYQQTPGQGLQFLFEYFSETQRNKGNFPGRFSGRQFSNSRSEMNVSTLELGDSALYLCASSPGPGQGGEKLFFGSGTQLSVL.

This sequence joins TRBV7-2 and TRBJ1-6; the D is unclear. The CDR3 length is 18 residues. Germline CDR1 is SGHTA and CDR2 is FQGNSA. The V and J ends lost 1 base and 0 bases respectively, with 13 bases between them. Written as DNA, the CDR3 is TGTGCCAGCAGCTTAGTTTTTAGGAGATACTCCTATAATTCACCCCTCCACTTT. This translates into CASSLVFRRYSYNSPLHF.

V and J are TRBV7-9 and TRBJ1-4; D is undetermined. This CDR3 contains 14 residues. The germline V gene has CDR1 SEHNR and CDR2 FQNEAQ (reference sequence). V was trimmed by 5 bases and J by 4 bases, leaving 11 bases between them. The chain's CDR3 is CASSARAINEKLFF. Here the CDR3 DNA reads TGTGCCAGCAGCGCGAGAGCCATTAATGAAAAACTGTTTTTT. Full variable domain (rest looked up from reference TRBV7-9 and TRBJ1-4): DTGVSQNPRHKITKRGQNVTFRCDPISEHNRLYWYRQTLGQGPEFLTYFQNEAQLEKSRLLSDRFSAERPKGSFSTLEIQRTEQGDSAMYLCASSARAINEKLFFGSGTQLSVL.

The CDR3 region is CASSQSGNLAGGPYEQYF. The CDR3 coding sequence is TGTGCCAGCAGCCAAAGCGGGAATCTAGCGGGGGGGCCCTACGAGCAGTACTTC. The V gene is TRBV4-2, the J gene TRBJ2-7; 12 bases are a match to TRBD2. CDR3 size: 18 residues. Germline lookup yields CDR1 LGHNA and CDR2 YNFKEQ. V dropped 2 bases and J dropped 2; count of bases not matched to a gene: 10.

The chain joins TRBV6-1 to TRBJ1-6; the D is unclear. The CDR3 loop spans 17 amino acids. V lost 0 bases to trimming and J lost 0 bases, with 9 bases between them. Germline loops: CDR1 MNHNS, CDR2 SASEGT. The CDR3 loop reads CASSEAGISSYNSPLHF. The DNA for the CDR3 is TGTGCCAGCAGTGAAGCCGGGATCAGCTCCTATAATTCACCCCTCCACTTT.